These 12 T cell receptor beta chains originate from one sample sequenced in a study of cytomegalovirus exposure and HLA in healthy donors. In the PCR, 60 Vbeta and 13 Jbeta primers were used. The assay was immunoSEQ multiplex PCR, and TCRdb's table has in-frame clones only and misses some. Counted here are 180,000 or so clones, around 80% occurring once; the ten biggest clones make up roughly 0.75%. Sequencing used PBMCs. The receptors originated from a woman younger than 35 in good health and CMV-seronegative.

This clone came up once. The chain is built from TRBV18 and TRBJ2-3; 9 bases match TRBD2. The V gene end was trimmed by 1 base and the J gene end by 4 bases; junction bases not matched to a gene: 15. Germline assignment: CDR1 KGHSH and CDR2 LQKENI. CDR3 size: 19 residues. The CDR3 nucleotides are TGTGCCAGCTCACCACTACGACCGAGTAGCGGGAGAAGCCCAGATACGCAGTATTTT. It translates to CASSPLRPSSGRSPDTQYF.

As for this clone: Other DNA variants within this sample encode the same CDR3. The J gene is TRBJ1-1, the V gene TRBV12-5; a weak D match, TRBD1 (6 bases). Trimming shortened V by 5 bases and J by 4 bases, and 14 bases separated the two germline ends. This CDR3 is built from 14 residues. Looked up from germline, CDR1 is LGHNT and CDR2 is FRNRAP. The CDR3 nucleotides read TGTGCTAGTGGTCGCAAGCAGGGGAGCACTGAAGCTTTCTTT. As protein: CASGRKQGSTEAFF.

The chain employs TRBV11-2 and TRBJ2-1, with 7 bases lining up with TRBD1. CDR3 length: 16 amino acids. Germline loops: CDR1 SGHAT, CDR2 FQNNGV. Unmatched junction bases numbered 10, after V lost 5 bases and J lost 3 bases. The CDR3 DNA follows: TGTGCCAGCAGCATGATCGGGACAGCTTTCTACAATGAGCAGTTCTTC. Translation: CASSMIGTAFYNEQFF.

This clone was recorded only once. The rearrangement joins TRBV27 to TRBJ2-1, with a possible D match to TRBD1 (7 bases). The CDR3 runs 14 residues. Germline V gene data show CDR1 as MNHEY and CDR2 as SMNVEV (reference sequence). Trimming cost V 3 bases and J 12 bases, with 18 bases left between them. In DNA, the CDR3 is TGTGCCAGCAGTTTGGGACAGCGGGCTGGGGGGCAGTTCTTC. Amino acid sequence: CASSLGQRAGGQFF.

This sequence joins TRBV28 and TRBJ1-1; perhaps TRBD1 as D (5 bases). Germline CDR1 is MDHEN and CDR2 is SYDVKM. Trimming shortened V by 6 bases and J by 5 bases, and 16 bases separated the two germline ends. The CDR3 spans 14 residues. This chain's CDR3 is CASRTQGSLTEAFF. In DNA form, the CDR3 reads TGTGCCAGCAGAACCCAGGGATCGTTGACTGAAGCTTTCTTT. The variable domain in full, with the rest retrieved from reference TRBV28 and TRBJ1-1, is DVKVTQSSRYLVKRTGEKVFLECVQDMDHENMFWYRQDPGLGLRLIYFSYDVKMKEKGDIPEGYSVSREKKERFSLILESASTNQTSMYLCASRTQGSLTEAFFGQGTRLTVV.

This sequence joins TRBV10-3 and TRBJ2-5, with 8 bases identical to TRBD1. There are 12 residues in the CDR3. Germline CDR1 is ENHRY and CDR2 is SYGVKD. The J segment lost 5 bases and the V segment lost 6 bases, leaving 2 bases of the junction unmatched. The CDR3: CAISRTGETQYF. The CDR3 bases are TGTGCCATCAGCCGGACAGGGGAGACCCAGTACTTC.

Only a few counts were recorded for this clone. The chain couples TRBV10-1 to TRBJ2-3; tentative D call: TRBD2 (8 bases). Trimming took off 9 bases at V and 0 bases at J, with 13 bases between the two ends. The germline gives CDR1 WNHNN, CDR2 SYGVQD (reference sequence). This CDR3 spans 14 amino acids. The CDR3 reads CARTGTRSTDTQYF. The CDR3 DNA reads TGCGCCAGGACAGGGACTAGAAGCACAGATACGCAGTATTTT.

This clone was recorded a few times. This CDR3 reads CASSLRLSDEQFF. CDR3 DNA sequence: TGTGCCAGCAGCCTAAGACTTTCGGATGAGCAGTTCTTC. V and J are TRBV11-1 and TRBJ2-1; D uncertain. The ends were cut back, 5 bases at V and 8 bases at J, with 13 bases in the middle. This CDR3 is 13 amino acids long. CDR1 and CDR2 (germline): SGHAT, FQDESV (reference sequence).

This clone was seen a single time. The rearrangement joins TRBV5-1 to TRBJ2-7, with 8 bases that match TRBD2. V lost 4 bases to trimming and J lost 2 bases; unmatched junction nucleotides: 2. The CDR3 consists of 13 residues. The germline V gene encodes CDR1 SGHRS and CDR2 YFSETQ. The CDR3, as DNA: TGCGCCAGCAGCCCGGGGGGGGCCTACGAGCAGTACTTC. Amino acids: CASSPGGAYEQYF.

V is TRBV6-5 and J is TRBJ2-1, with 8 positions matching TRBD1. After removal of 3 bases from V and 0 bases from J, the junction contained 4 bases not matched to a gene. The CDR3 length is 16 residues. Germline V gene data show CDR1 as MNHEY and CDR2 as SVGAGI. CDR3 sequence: CASSYFGTGSYNEQFF. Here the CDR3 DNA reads TGTGCCAGCAGTTATTTCGGGACAGGCTCCTACAATGAGCAGTTCTTC.

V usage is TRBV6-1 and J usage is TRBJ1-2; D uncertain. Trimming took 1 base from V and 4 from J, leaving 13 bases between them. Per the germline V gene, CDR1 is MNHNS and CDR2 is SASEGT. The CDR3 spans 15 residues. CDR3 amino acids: CASSEDGGRGYGYTF. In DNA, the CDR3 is TGTGCCAGCAGTGAAGATGGAGGGCGCGGCTATGGCTACACCTTC.

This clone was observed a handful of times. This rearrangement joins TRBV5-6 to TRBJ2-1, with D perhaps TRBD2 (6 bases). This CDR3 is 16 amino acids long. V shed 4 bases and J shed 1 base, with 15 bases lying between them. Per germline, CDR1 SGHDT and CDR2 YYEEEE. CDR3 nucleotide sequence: TGTGCCAGCAGCCACCCGGAGGGATGGTCCTACAATGAGCAGTTCTTC. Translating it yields CASSHPEGWSYNEQFF.